The rows below give T cell receptor beta chains drawn from one sample of a study of cytomegalovirus exposure and HLA in healthy donors. Libraries were prepared by immunoSEQ multiplex PCR; TCRdb keeps only in-frame clonotypes and omits some of them. The table shows roughly 180,000 clones, with about 9% occurring only once. Sequencing was performed on PBMCs. The receptor source for this set is a woman in her twenties or thirties in good health and CMV-seropositive. The CDR3 runs from the conserved cysteine through the conserved F or W. A D gene is named only where the DNA matches it firmly. Expanded clones are given a class, and other clones once, few, many or no size at all.

TRBD2,TRBV6-5,-,14,TRBJ2-7,CASSPSGEGGEQYF,TGTGCCAGCAGTCCTTCGGGGGAGGGTGGGGAGCAGTACTTC
TRBD1,TRBV6-1,few,16,TRBJ2-2,CASSEWRTGGTGELFF,TGTGCCAGCAGTGAATGGAGGACAGGGGGCACCGGGGAGCTGTTTTTT
TRBD1,TRBV14,few,16,TRBJ1-2,CASSQRVRDRVYGYTF,TGTGCCAGCAGCCAAAGAGTCCGGGACAGGGTTTATGGCTACACCTTC
TRBD2,TRBV4-1,few,15,TRBJ2-3,CASSQDGQREATQYF,TGCGCCAGCAGCCAAGATGGACAGCGGGAGGCCACGCAGTATTTT
-,TRBV9,few,14,TRBJ2-5,CASSQPGSQETQYF,TGTGCCAGCAGCCAACCAGGGTCCCAAGAGACCCAGTACTTC
TRBD1,TRBV29-1,few,13,TRBJ1-1,CSVEGTANTEAFF,TGCAGCGTTGAGGGGACAGCGAACACTGAAGCTTTCTTT
-,TRBV10-2,-,15,TRBJ2-1,CASSDGQRRYNEQFF,TGCGCCAGCAGTGACGGACAGCGTAGATACAATGAGCAGTTCTTC
TRBD2,TRBV25-1,-,18,TRBJ2-7,CASSECRLGLAVSYEQYF,TGTGCCAGCAGTGAATGTCGTTTGGGACTAGCGGTATCCTACGAGCAGTACTTC
-,TRBV11-2,-,13,TRBJ2-1,CASSLVLGDEQFF,TGTGCCAGCAGCTTAGTATTGGGCGATGAGCAGTTCTTC
TRBD2,TRBV4-1,few,15,TRBJ2-7,CASSPAAGVSYEQYF,TGCGCCAGCAGCCCAGCGGCGGGAGTATCCTACGAGCAGTACTTC
-,TRBV30,-,17,TRBJ1-4,CAWSADRIYATNEKLFF,TGTGCCTGGAGTGCCGACAGGATTTATGCAACTAATGAAAAACTGTTTTTT
TRBD1,TRBV7-3,-,15,TRBJ2-5,CASSYRQGPQETQYF,TGTGCCAGCAGCTACCGACAGGGTCCACAAGAGACCCAGTACTTC
TRBD1,TRBV5-1,-,17,TRBJ1-6,CASSPFAGGVSNSPLHF,TGCGCCAGCAGTCCTTTTGCAGGGGGCGTTTCGAATTCACCCCTCCACTTT
-,TRBV27,few,16,TRBJ2-5,CASSLSPGTPEETQYF,TGTGCCAGCAGTTTATCACCGGGGACACCTGAAGAGACCCAGTACTTC
-,TRBV5-1,-,15,TRBJ2-7,CASSHRPRVFDEQYF,TGCGCCAGCAGCCACAGGCCCAGGGTGTTCGACGAGCAGTACTTC
-,TRBV5-6,few,12,TRBJ1-1,CASSIGNTEAFF,TGTGCCAGCAGCATCGGGAACACTGAAGCTTTCTTT
-,TRBV5-8,few,11,TRBJ2-7,CASSLIGEQYF,TGTGCCAGCAGCTTGATCGGCGAGCAGTACTTC
-,TRBV10-1,-,13,TRBJ2-7,CASSEGRGIEQYF,TGCGCCAGCAGTGAGGGCAGGGGAATCGAGCAGTACTTC
TRBD1,TRBV4-1,few,21,TRBJ1-2,CASSQDRGGGRQGVISSGYTF,TGCGCCAGCAGCCAAGATCGTGGGGGCGGCAGACAGGGAGTAATATCTAGTGGCTACACCTTC
-,TRBV7-2,-,17,TRBJ1-5,CASSLDSPVGGNQPQHF,TGTGCCAGCAGCTTAGACTCCCCGGTTGGAGGGAATCAGCCCCAGCATTTT
-,TRBV7-8,-,13,TRBJ2-7,CASSLEYFGEQYF,TGTGCCAGCAGCTTAGAATATTTCGGCGAGCAGTACTTC
TRBD2,TRBV27,-,13,TRBJ2-1,CASSRLAGGEQFF,TGTGCCAGCAGTCGACTAGCGGGAGGGGAGCAGTTCTTC
-,TRBV9,few,13,TRBJ1-2,CASRDGRGYGYTF,TGTGCCAGCAGGGACGGAAGGGGGTATGGCTACACCTTC
-,TRBV5-1,-,12,TRBJ1-4,CASSWEGEKLFF,TGCGCCAGCAGCTGGGAGGGTGAAAAACTGTTTTTT
-,TRBV27,few,13,TRBJ2-7,CASLNLESHEQYF,TGTGCCAGCCTAAATCTAGAGTCCCACGAGCAGTACTTC
TRBD2,TRBV27,-,15,TRBJ2-3,CASTSGTRGTDTQYF,TGTGCCAGCACCTCCGGGACTAGGGGCACAGATACGCAGTATTTT
TRBD1,TRBV18,few,14,TRBJ1-2,CASSNPYRGYGYTF,TGTGCCAGCTCAAATCCCTACAGGGGTTATGGCTACACCTTC
-,TRBV14,-,17,TRBJ2-2,CASSQDRVSGEIGELFF,TGTGCCAGCAGCCAAGATCGGGTTTCCGGAGAAATCGGGGAGCTGTTTTTT
TRBD2,TRBV12-5,-,17,TRBJ2-1,CASGLAPGLAVGGEQFF,TGTGCTAGTGGTTTGGCCCCGGGACTAGCGGTAGGCGGAGAGCAGTTCTTC
-,TRBV10-1,few,12,TRBJ1-2,CASSEDSYGYTF,TGCGCCAGCAGTGAGGACAGCTATGGCTACACCTTC
-,TRBV5-1,-,15,TRBJ2-2,CASSLRGSGTGELFF,TGCGCCAGCAGCTTGAGAGGGTCGGGAACCGGGGAGCTGTTTTTT